This TCR beta chain was sequenced in a study of blood T cell repertoires in COVID-19. On the study more broadly: From T cells, B-cell-depleted T cells, or PBMCs came the material, which was cDNA or gDNA.

Here immunoSEQ multiplex PCR was the method, and the copy in TCRdb shows in-frame clones only, minus some. The sample lists some 140,000 clones; around 76% were seen once. The CDR3 has 11 amino acids. Per germline, CDR1 WSHSY and CDR2 SAAADI. V shed 8 bases and J shed 9 bases, with 11 bases lying between them. This receptor was obtained from a human donor in a cohort sampled during active COVID-19. The J gene is TRBJ2-1, the V gene TRBV10-2; TRBD1 might be the D (6 bases). Specimen: peripheral blood. CDR3 nucleotides: TGCGCCAGCGGTGGGGGCGGTGAGCAGTTCTTC. Amino acid sequence: CASGGGGEQFF.